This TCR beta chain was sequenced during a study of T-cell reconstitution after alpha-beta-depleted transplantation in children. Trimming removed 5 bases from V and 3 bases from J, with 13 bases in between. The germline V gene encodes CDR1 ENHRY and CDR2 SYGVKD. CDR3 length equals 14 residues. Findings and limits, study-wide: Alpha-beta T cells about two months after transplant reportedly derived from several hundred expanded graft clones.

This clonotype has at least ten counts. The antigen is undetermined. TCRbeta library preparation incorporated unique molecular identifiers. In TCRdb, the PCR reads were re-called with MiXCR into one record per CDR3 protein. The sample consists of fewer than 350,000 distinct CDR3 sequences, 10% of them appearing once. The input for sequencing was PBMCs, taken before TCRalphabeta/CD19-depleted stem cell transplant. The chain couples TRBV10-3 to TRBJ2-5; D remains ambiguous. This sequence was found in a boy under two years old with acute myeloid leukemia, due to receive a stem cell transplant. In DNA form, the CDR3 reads TGTGCCATCAGTTTTTCGGTAGAGGAAGAGACCCAGTACTTC. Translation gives CAISFSVEEETQYF.